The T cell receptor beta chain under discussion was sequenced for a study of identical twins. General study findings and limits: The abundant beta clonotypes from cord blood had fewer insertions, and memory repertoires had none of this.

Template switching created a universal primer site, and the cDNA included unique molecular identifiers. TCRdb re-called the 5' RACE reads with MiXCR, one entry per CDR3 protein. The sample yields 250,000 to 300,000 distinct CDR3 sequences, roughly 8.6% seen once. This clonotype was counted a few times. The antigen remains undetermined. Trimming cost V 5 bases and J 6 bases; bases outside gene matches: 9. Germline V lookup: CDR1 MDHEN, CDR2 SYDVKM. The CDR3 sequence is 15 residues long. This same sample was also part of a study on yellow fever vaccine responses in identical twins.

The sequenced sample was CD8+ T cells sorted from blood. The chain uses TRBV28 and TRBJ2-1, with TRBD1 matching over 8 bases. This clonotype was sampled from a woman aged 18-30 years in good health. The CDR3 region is CASSKHKTGVNEQFF. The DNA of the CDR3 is TGTGCCAGCAGTAAACATAAGACAGGGGTCAATGAGCAGTTCTTC.